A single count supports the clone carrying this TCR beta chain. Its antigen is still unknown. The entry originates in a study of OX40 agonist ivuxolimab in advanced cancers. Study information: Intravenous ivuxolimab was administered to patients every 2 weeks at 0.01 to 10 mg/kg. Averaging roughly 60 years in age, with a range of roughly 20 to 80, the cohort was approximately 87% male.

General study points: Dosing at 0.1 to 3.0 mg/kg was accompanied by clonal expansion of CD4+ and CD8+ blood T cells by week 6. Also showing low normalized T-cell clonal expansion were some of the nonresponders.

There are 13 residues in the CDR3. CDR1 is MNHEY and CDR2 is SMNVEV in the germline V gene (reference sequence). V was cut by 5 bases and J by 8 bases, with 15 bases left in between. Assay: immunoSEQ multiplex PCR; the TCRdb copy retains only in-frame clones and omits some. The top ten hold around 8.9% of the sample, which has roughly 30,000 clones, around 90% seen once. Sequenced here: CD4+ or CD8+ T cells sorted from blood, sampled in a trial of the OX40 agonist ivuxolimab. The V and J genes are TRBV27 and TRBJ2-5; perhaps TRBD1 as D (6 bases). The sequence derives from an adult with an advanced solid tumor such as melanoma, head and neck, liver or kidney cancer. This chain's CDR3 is CASSPGGALTQYF. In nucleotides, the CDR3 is TGTGCCAGCAGTCCTGGGGGCGCTTTAACCCAGTACTTC.